The T cell receptor beta chain described here comes from a study of T cells in Graves' hyperthyroidism and ophthalmopathy. About the study: Peripheral blood specimens were obtained at initial diagnosis, prior to any treatment. The study's findings and limits: Before onset, by a median of approximately 5.9 months, the model predicted ophthalmopathy. In simple terms, a model built on 13 V-J features told ophthalmopathy apart from stable hyperthyroidism.

This CDR3 is built from 13 residues. V was shortened by 7 bases and J by 3 bases, with 12 bases between the two germline ends. Germline-derived CDR1 and CDR2 are MNHEY and SVGEGT. Amplification of TCR beta CDR3 regions was performed using RNA transcripts as template. A set of HTBI primers served as the primers for a first-round RT-PCR of the TCR CDR3. Via MiXCR, TCRdb re-called the multiplex PCR reads, giving one row per CDR3 protein. Of approximately 640,000 distinct CDR3 sequences in the sample, 17% were seen once. In this sample, this clonotype turned up many times. Antigen specificity is unknown. The chain carries TRBV6-2 or TRBV6-3 and TRBJ2-5; D might be TRBD2 (5 bases). The source material was blood. This TCR derives from a man aged 45 to 65 with Graves' hyperthyroidism. For the CDR3, the DNA is TGTGCCAGCAACCCCGGGGTAGAAGAGACCCAGTACTTC. Amino acid sequence: CASNPGVEETQYF.